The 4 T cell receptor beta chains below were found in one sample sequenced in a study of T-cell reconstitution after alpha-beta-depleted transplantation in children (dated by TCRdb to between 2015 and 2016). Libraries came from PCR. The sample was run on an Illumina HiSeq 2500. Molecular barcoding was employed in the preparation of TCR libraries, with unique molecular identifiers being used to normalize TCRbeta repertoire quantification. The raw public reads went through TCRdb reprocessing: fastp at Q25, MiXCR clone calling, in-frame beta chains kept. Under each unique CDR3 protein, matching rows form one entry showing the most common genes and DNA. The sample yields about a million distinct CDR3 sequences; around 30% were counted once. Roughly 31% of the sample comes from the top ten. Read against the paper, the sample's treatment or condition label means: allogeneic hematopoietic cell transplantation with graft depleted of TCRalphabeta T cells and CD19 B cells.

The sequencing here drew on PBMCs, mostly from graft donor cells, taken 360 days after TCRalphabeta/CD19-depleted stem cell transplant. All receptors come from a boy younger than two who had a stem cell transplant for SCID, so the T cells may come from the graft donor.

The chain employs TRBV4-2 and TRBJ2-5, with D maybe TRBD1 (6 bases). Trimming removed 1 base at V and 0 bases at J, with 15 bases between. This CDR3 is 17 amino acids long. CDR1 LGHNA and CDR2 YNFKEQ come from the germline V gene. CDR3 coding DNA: TGTGCCAGCAGCCAAGTTCTTCTAAGGGGGTACCAAGAGACCCAGTACTTC. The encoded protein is CASSQVLLRGYQETQYF.

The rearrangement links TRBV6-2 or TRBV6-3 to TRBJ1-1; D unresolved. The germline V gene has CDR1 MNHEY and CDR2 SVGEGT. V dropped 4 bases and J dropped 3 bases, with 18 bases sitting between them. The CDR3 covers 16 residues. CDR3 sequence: CASSSGSGRLDTEAFF. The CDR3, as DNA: TGTGCCAGCAGTTCGGGTTCCGGGAGGTTGGACACTGAAGCTTTCTTT.

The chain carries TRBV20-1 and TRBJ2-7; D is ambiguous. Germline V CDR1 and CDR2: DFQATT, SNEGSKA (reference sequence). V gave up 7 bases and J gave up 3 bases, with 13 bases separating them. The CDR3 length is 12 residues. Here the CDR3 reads CSGAQADYEQYF. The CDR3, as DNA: TGCAGTGGAGCTCAGGCTGACTACGAGCAGTACTTC.

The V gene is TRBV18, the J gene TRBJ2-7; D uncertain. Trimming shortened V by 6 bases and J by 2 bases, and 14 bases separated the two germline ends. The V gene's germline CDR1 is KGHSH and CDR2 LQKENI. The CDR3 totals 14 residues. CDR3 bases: TGTGCCAGCTCCCCGCCCGGCAGCGCCTACGAGCAGTACTTC. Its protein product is CASSPPGSAYEQYF.